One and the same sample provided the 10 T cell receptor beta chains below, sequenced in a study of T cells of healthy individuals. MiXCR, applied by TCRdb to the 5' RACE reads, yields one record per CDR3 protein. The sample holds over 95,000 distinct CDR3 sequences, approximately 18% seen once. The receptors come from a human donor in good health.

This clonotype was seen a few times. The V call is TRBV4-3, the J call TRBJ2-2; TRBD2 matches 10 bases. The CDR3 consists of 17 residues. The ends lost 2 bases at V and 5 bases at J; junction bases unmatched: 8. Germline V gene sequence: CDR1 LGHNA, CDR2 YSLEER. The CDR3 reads CASSQTSGNGWTGELFF. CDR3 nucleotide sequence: TGCGCCAGCAGCCAAACTAGCGGGAACGGGTGGACCGGGGAGCTGTTTTTT.

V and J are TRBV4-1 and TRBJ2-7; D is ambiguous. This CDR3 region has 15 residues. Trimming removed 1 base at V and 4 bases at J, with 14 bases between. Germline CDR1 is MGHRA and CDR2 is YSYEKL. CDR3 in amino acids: CASSQGGVGRYEQYF. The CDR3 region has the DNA TGCGCCAGCAGCCAAGGTGGGGTCGGGCGGTACGAGCAGTACTTC.

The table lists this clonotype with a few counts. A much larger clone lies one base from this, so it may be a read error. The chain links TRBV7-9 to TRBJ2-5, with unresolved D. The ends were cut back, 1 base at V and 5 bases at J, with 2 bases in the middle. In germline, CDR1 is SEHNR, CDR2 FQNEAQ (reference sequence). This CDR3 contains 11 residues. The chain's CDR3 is CASSLDETQYF. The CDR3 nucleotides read TGTGCCAGCAGCTTAGACGAGACCCAGTACTTC.

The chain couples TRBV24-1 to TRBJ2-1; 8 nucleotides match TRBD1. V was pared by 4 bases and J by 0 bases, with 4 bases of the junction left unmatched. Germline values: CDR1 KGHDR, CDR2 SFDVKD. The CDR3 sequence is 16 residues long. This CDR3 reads CATSDTDRGSYNEQFF. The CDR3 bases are TGTGCCACCAGTGACACCGACAGGGGCTCCTACAATGAGCAGTTCTTC.

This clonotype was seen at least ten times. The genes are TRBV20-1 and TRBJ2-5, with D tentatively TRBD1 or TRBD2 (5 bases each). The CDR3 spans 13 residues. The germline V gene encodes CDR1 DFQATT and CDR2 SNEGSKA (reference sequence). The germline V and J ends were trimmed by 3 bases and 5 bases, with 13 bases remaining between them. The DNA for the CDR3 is TGCAGTGCTAGGGGTGGGGGTGCGGAGACCCAGTACTTC. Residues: CSARGGGAETQYF.

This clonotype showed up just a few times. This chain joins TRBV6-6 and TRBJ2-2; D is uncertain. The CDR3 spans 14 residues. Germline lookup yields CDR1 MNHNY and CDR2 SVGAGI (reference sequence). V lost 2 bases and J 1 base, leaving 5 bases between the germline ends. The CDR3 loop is CASSYDGNTGELFF. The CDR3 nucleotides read TGTGCCAGCAGTTACGATGGGAACACCGGGGAGCTGTTTTTT.

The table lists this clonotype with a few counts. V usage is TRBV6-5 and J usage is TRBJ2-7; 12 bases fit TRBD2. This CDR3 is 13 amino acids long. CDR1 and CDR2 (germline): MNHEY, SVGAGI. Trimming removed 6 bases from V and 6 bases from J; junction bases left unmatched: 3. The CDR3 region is CASRVLAGGEQYF. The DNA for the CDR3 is TGTGCCAGCAGAGTACTAGCGGGAGGCGAGCAGTACTTC.

The DNA for the CDR3 is TGCGCCAGCAGCTCAGCCCCCGATGATCAGCCCCAGCATTTT. Translated, it gives CASSSAPDDQPQHF. J is TRBJ1-5 and V is TRBV5-1; D remains ambiguous. V gave up 3 bases and J gave up 5 bases, with 12 bases separating them. The CDR3 length is 14 residues. Germline values: CDR1 SGHRS, CDR2 YFSETQ.

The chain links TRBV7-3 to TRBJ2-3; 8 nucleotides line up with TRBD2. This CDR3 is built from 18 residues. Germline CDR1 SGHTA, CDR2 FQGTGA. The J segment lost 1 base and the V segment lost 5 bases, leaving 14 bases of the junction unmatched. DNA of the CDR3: TGTGCCAGCAGCCCCACGGGGGGACTAGTGGGGGGCACAGATACGCAGTATTTT. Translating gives CASSPTGGLVGGTDTQYF.

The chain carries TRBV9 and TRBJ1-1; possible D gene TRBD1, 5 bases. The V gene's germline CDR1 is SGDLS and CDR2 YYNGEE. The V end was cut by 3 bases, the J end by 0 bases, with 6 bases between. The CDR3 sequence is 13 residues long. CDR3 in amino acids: CASSEDMNTEAFF. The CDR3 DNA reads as TGTGCCAGCAGCGAGGACATGAACACTGAAGCTTTCTTT.